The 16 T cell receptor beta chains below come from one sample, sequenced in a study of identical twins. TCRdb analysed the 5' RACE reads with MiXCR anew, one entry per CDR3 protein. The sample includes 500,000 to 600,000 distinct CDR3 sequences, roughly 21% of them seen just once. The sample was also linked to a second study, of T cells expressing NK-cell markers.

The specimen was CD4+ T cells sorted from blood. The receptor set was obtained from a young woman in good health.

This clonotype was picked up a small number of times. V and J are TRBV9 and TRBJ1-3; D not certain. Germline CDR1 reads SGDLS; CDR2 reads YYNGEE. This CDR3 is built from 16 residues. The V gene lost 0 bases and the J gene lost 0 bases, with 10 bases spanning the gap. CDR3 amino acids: CASSVEGIISGNTIYF. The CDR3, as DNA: TGTGCCAGCAGCGTAGAGGGAATTATCTCTGGAAACACCATATATTTT.

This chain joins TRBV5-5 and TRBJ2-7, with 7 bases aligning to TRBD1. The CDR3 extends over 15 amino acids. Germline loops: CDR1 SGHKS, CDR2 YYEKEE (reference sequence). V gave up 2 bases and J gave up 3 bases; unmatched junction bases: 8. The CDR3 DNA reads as TGTGCCAGCAGCTTTGTTGGGACAGCAAACTACGAGCAGTACTTC. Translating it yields CASSFVGTANYEQYF.

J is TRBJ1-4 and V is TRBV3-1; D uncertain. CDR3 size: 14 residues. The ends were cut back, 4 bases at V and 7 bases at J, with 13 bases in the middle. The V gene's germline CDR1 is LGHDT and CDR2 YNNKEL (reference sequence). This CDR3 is CASSPSGWGEKLFF. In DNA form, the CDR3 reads TGTGCCAGCAGCCCCTCGGGCTGGGGTGAAAAACTGTTTTTT.

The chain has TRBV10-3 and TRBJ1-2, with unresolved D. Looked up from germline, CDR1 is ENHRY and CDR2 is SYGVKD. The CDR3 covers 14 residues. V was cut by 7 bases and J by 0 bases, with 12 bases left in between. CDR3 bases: TGTGCCATCAACCAGGACTTGTCTAACTATGGCTACACCTTC. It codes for CAINQDLSNYGYTF.

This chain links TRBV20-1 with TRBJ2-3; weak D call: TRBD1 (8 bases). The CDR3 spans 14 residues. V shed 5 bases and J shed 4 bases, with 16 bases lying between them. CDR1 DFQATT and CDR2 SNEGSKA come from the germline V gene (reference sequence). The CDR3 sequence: CSAVQGGGPDTQYF. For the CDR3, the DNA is TGCAGTGCTGTACAGGGGGGGGGCCCAGATACGCAGTATTTT.

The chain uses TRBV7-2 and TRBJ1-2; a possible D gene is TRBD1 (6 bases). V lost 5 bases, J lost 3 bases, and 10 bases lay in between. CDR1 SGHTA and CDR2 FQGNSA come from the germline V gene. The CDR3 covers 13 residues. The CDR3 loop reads CASSPEGDYGYTF. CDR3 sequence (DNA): TGTGCCAGCAGCCCAGAGGGGGACTATGGCTACACCTTC.

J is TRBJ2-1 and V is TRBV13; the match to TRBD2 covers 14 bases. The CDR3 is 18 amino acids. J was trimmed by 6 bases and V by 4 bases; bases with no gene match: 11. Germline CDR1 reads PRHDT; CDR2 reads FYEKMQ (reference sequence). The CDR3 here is CASSWGTSGGTMGNEQFF. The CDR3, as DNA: TGTGCCAGCAGCTGGGGGACTAGCGGGGGTACGATGGGCAATGAGCAGTTCTTC.

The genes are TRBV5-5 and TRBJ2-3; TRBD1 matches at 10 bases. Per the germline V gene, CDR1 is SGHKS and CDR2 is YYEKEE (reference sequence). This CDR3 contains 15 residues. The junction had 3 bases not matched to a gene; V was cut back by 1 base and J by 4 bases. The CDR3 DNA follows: TGTGCCAGCAGCTTGAGGGACAGGGGATCAGATACGCAGTATTTT. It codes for CASSLRDRGSDTQYF.

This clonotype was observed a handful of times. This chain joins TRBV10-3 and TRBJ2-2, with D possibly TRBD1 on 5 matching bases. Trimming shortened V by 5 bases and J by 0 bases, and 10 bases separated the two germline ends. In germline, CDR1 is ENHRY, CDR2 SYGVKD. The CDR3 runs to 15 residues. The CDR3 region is CAISKGNTNTGELFF. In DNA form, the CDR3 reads TGTGCCATCAGTAAGGGGAACACGAACACCGGGGAGCTGTTTTTT.

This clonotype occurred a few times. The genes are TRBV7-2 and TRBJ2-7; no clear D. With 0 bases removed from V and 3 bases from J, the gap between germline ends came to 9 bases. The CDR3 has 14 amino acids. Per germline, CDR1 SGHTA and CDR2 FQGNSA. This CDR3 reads CASSLANGLYEQYF. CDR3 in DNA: TGTGCCAGCAGCTTAGCGAACGGCCTCTACGAGCAGTACTTC.

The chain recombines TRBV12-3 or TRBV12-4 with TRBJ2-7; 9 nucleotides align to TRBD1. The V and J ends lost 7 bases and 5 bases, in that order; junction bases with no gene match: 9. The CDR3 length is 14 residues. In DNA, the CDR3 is TGTGCCAGCACCTTGTGGGGACAGGGCCACGAGCAGTACTTC. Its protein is CASTLWGQGHEQYF.

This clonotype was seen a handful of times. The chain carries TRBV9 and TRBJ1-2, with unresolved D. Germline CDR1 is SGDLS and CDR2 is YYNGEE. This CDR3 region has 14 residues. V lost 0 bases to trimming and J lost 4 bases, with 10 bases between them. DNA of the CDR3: TGTGCCAGCAGCGTAGAGGCAGGAGGCTATGGCTACACCTTC. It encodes CASSVEAGGYGYTF. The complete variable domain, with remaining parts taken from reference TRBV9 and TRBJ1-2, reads DSGVTQTPKHLITATGQRVTLRCSPRSGDLSVYWYQQSLDQGLQFLIQYYNGEERAKGNILERFSAQQFPDLHSELNLSSLELGDSALYFCASSVEAGGYGYTFGSGTRLTVV.

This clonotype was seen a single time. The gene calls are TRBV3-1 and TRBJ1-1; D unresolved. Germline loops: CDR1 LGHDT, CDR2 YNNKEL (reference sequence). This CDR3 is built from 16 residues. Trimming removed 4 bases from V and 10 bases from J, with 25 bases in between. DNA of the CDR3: TGTGCCAGCAGCCCCCGGATCTATGGTTTGGGGTCTAGAGCTTTCTTT. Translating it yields CASSPRIYGLGSRAFF.

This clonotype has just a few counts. In DNA, the CDR3 is TGTGCCAGCAGTCAGATTCGCCCTAGCAATCAGCCCCAGCATTTT. It is translated as CASSQIRPSNQPQHF. The gene calls are TRBV6-1 and TRBJ1-5; D ambiguous. This CDR3 is 15 amino acids long. Looked up from germline, CDR1 is MNHNS and CDR2 is SASEGT. V was cut by 5 bases and J by 0 bases, with 11 bases left in between.

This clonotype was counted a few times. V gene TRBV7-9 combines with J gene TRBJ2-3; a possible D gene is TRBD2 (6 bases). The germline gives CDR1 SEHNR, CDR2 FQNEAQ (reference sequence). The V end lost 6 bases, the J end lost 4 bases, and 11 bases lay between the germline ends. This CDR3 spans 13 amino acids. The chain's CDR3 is CASSWDSPDTQYF. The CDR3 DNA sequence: TGTGCCAGCAGTTGGGACTCCCCAGATACGCAGTATTTT.

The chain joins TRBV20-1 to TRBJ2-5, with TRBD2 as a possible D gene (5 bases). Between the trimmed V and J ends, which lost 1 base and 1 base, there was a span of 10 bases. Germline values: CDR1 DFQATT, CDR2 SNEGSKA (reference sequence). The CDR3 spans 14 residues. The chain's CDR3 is CSARGFGVQETQYF. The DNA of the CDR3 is TGCAGTGCTAGAGGGTTCGGGGTCCAAGAGACCCAGTACTTC.